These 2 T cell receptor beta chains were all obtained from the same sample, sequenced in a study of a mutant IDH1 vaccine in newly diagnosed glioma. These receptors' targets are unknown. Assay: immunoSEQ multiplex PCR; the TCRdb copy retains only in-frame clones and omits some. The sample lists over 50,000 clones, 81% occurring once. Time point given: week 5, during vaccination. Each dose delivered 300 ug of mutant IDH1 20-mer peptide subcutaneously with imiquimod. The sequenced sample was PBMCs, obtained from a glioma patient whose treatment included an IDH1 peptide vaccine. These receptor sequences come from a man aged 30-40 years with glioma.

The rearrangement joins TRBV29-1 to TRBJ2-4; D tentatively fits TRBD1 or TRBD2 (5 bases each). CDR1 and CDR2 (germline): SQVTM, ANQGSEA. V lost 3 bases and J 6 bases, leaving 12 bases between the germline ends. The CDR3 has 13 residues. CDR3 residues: CSVEGTWGNIQYF. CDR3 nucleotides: TGCAGCGTTGAGGGGACGTGGGGAAACATTCAGTACTTC.

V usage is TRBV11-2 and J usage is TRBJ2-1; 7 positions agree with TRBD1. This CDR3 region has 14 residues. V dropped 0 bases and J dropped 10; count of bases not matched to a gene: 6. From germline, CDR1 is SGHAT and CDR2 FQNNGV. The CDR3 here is CASSLDRGGREQFF. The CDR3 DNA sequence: TGTGCCAGCAGCTTAGATCGAGGGGGCCGGGAGCAGTTCTTC. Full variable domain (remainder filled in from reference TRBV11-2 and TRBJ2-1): EAGVAQSPRYKIIEKRQSVAFWCNPISGHATLYWYQQILGQGPKLLIQFQNNGVVDDSQLPKDRFSAERLKGVDSTLKIQPAKLEDSAVYLCASSLDRGGREQFFGPGTRLTVL.